Below, 18 T cell receptor beta chains from the same sample are listed, as sequenced in a study of blood T cell repertoires in COVID-19. Sequenced by immunoSEQ multiplex PCR; TCRdb stores in-frame clones only, minus some. The data show some 240,000 clones, over 70% seen once. Sequencing input: peripheral blood. These receptors originate from a woman in her 70s with acute or convalescent COVID-19.

The V call is TRBV5-4, the J call TRBJ2-2, with a weak D call TRBD1 (6 bases). The CDR3 totals 14 residues. V was pared by 3 bases and J by 0 bases, with 6 bases between. CDR1 SGHNT and CDR2 YYREEE come from the germline V gene (reference sequence). The CDR3 loop is CASSSGANTGELFF. CDR3 DNA sequence: TGTGCCAGCAGCTCAGGGGCGAACACCGGGGAGCTGTTTTTT.

The genes are TRBV30 and TRBJ2-2, with 9 bases matching TRBD1. CDR1 and CDR2 (germline): GTSNPN, SVGIG (reference sequence). Trimming cost V 2 bases and J 7 bases; bases outside gene matches: 8. This CDR3 spans 15 amino acids. CDR3 loop: CAWSSPGTGSGELFF. The CDR3 DNA reads TGTGCCTGGAGTTCTCCCGGGACAGGGAGCGGGGAGCTGTTTTTT.

In DNA form, the CDR3 reads TGTGCCAGCAGCTTGTCTACTAGCGGGGGCCTCGGGGAGCTGTTTTTT. This sequence encodes CASSLSTSGGLGELFF. The V call is TRBV7-3, the J call TRBJ2-2, with 11 nucleotides matching TRBD2. With V trimmed by 3 bases and J by 7 bases, 7 bases remained unmatched. The CDR3 is 16 amino acids. CDR1 SGHTA and CDR2 FQGTGA come from the germline V gene. The full variable domain, completed using reference TRBV7-3 and TRBJ2-2, is GAGVSQTPSNKVTEKGKYVELRCDPISGHTALYWYRQSLGQGPEFLIYFQGTGAADDSGLPNDRFFAVRPEGSVSTLKIQRTERGDSAVYLCASSLSTSGGLGELFFGEGSRLTVL.

The V call is TRBV9, the J call TRBJ2-7; D gene uncertain. The CDR3 totals 12 residues. Germline CDR1 is SGDLS and CDR2 is YYNGEE. The V and J ends lost 0 bases and 4 bases respectively, with 5 bases between them. In DNA form, the CDR3 reads TGTGCCAGCAGCGTAGTCCATTACGAGCAGTACTTC. As protein: CASSVVHYEQYF.

The chain carries TRBV5-6 and TRBJ2-7; D possibly corresponds to TRBD1 (6 bases). Trimming stripped 4 bases from V and 4 bases from J, with 12 bases between. Germline lookup yields CDR1 SGHDT and CDR2 YYEEEE. The CDR3 is 13 residues long. The CDR3 sequence: CASSTRTAYEQYF. The CDR3, as DNA: TGTGCCAGCAGCACCAGGACAGCATACGAGCAGTACTTC.

The chain employs TRBV7-2 and TRBJ2-1; 11 bases are a match to TRBD2. This CDR3 region has 15 residues. Trimming removed 0 bases from V and 9 bases from J; junction bases left unmatched: 4. CDR1 and CDR2 (germline): SGHTA, FQGNSA. The CDR3 sequence: CASSLAVAGGREQFF. The CDR3 DNA sequence: TGTGCCAGCAGCTTAGCGGTAGCGGGGGGGCGTGAGCAGTTCTTC.

This sequence joins TRBV30 and TRBJ2-7, with 7 nucleotides matching TRBD1. Germline CDR1 is GTSNPN and CDR2 is SVGIG (reference sequence). J gave up 2 bases and V 2 bases, and 3 bases lay outside the gene matches. The CDR3 is 13 residues long. CDR3 in amino acids: CAWSQGQAYEQYV. The CDR3, as DNA: TGTGCCTGGAGTCAAGGACAGGCCTACGAGCAGTACGTC.

Here the CDR3 reads CASRGPKNIQYF. As DNA, the CDR3 is TGTGCCAGCAGGGGGCCCAAAAACATTCAGTACTTC. The chain employs TRBV12-3 or TRBV12-4 and TRBJ2-4, with D maybe TRBD1 (5 bases). This CDR3 contains 12 residues. Between the trimmed V and J ends, which lost 6 bases and 2 bases, there was a span of 5 bases.

This chain links TRBV4-1 with TRBJ1-2, with 8 bases aligning to TRBD1. V shed 1 base and J 5 bases; nucleotides not matched to a gene: 6. CDR1 and CDR2 (germline): MGHRA, YSYEKL. CDR3 length: 15 residues. The CDR3 region is CASSQAGQGAYGYTF. CDR3 DNA: TGCGCCAGCAGCCAAGCCGGGCAGGGGGCGTATGGCTACACCTTC.

The chain joins TRBV12-5 to TRBJ1-3; TRBD1 is a possible D gene (5 bases). Between the trimmed V and J ends, which lost 1 base and 2 bases, there was a span of 12 bases. Germline assignment: CDR1 LGHNT and CDR2 FRNRAP. This CDR3 comprises 16 residues. CDR3 loop: CASGLARTGAGNTIYF. CDR3 nucleotides: TGTGCTAGTGGTTTGGCCCGCACGGGGGCTGGAAACACCATATATTTT.

V usage is TRBV5-5 and J usage is TRBJ2-7, with 8 bases matching TRBD1. Trimming took 4 bases from V and 0 from J; bases not matched to a gene: 9. CDR3 length: 16 amino acids. From germline, CDR1 is SGHKS and CDR2 YYEKEE (reference sequence). In DNA, the CDR3 is TGTGCCAGCAGCCCGGGGGACAGGAAGTTCTCCTACGAGCAGTACTTC. Its protein is CASSPGDRKFSYEQYF.

This clone was seen once. V gene TRBV6-6 combines with J gene TRBJ2-3, with 11 positions matching TRBD1. The V segment lost 6 bases and the J segment 4 bases; nucleotides outside the gene matches: 3. Germline CDR1 reads MNHNY; CDR2 reads SVGAGI (reference sequence). The CDR3 sequence is 14 residues long. CDR3 amino acids: CASSGQGASDTQYF. For the CDR3, the DNA is TGTGCCAGCAGCGGACAGGGGGCATCAGATACGCAGTATTTT.

The chain is built from TRBV19 and TRBJ2-3, with 7 bases identical to TRBD1. CDR3 length: 14 residues. CDR1 is LNHDA, CDR2 SQIVND, per germline (reference sequence). The J segment lost 5 bases and the V segment lost 6 bases, leaving 8 bases of the junction unmatched. The CDR3 region is CASRVGPGGDTQYF. In DNA form, the CDR3 reads TGTGCCAGTAGGGTGGGGCCAGGGGGAGATACGCAGTATTTT. Complete variable domain (other parts from reference TRBV19 and TRBJ2-3): DGGITQSPKYLFRKEGQNVTLSCEQNLNHDAMYWYRQDPGQGLRLIYYSQIVNDFQKGDIAEGYSVSREKKESFPLTVTSAQKNPTAFYLCASRVGPGGDTQYFGPGTRLTVL.

This chain uses TRBV3-1 (or the pseudogene TRBV3-2) with TRBJ1-2, with D possibly TRBD1 on 6 matching bases. Trimming left V 1 base short and J 6 bases short, with 15 bases between. The CDR3 consists of 15 residues. Germline V gives CDR1 LGHDT, CDR2 YNNKEL (reference sequence). The CDR3 bases are TGTGCCAGCAGCCAAGGAGGAAACAGGGACGATGGCTACACCTTC. Residues: CASSQGGNRDDGYTF.

The V call is TRBV19, the J call TRBJ2-3; 10 nucleotides line up with TRBD1. Germline-derived CDR1 and CDR2 are LNHDA and SQIVND (reference sequence). After removal of 5 bases from V and 5 bases from J, the junction contained 4 bases not matched to a gene. CDR3 length: 14 amino acids. The chain's CDR3 is CASSPRTGGDTQYF. The DNA of the CDR3 is TGTGCCAGTAGTCCCCGGACAGGGGGAGATACGCAGTATTTT.

This chain links TRBV5-1 with TRBJ2-5; maybe TRBD1 (6 bases). CDR1 is SGHRS and CDR2 is YFSETQ in the germline V gene. This CDR3 has 15 amino acids. The V end was cut by 2 bases, the J end by 1 base, with 12 bases between. CDR3 residues: CASSLATGSQETQYF. CDR3 sequence (DNA): TGCGCCAGCAGCTTAGCTACAGGGTCCCAAGAGACCCAGTACTTC.

V and J are TRBV7-9 and TRBJ2-4; 8 positions match TRBD1. The CDR3 consists of 14 residues. The germline V gene has CDR1 SEHNR and CDR2 FQNEAQ (reference sequence). V gave up 2 bases and J gave up 5 bases; unmatched junction bases: 2. CDR3 bases: TGTGCCAGCAGCTTAACAGGGGGACAAAACATTCAGTACTTC. It specifies CASSLTGGQNIQYF.

V gene TRBV3-1 (or the pseudogene TRBV3-2) combines with J gene TRBJ1-2; 10 positions agree with TRBD1. The ends lost 1 base at V and 9 bases at J; junction bases unmatched: 8. This CDR3 spans 15 amino acids. Per germline, CDR1 LGHDT and CDR2 YNNKEL (reference sequence). The chain's CDR3 is CASSQVPGQGSSYTF. In DNA form, the CDR3 reads TGTGCCAGCAGCCAAGTGCCGGGACAGGGGTCGAGCTACACCTTC.